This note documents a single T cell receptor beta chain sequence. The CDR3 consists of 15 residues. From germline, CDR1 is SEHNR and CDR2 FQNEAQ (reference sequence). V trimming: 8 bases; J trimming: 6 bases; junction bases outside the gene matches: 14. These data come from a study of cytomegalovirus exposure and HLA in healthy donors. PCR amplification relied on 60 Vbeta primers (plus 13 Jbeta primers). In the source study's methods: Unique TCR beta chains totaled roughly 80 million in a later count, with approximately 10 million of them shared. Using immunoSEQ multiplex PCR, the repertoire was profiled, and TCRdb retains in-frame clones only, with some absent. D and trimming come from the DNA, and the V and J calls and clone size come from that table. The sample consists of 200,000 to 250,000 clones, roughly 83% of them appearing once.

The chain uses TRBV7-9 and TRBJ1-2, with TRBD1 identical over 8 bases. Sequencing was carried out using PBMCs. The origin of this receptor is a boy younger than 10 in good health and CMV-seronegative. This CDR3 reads CASPRLEAGGDGYTF. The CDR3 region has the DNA TGTGCCAGCCCCCGTCTAGAGGCAGGGGGCGATGGCTACACCTTC.